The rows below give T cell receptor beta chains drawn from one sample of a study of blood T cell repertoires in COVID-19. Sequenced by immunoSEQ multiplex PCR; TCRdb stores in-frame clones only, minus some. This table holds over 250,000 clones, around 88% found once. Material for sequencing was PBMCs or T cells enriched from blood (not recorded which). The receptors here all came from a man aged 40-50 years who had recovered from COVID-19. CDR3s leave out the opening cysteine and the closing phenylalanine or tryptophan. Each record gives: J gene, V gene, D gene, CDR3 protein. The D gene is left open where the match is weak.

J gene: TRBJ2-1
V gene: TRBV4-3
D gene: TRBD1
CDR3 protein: ASSQDQGVSYNEQF

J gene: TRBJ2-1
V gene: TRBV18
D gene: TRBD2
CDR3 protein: ASSWTSGSYNEQF

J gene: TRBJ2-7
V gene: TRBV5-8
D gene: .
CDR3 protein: ASSPTPYEQY

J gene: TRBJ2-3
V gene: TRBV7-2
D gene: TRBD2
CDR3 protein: ASSGRLAAGDTQY

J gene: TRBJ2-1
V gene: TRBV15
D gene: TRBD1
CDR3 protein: ATSPDRGRLHEQF

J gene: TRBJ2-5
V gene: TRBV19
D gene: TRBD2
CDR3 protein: ATSGDRQETQY

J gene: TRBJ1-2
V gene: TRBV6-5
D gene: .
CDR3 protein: ASSSRGGSNYGYT

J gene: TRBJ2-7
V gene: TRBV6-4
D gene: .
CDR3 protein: ASTEAAGYGEQY

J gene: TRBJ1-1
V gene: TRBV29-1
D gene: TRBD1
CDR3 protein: SVPRGQEAF

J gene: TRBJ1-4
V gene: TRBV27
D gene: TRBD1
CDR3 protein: ASRGAGTGVTEKLF

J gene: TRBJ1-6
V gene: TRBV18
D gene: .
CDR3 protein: ASSPAEGTIDSPLH

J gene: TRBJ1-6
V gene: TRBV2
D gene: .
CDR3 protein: ASKKQVQSSYNSPLH

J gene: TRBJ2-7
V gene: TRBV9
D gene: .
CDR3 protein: ASSVGAAVTYEQY

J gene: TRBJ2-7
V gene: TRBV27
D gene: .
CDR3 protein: ASSNNRDGYEQY

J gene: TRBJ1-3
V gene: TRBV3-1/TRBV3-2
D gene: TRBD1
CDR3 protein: ASRRGGQGTTGNTIY

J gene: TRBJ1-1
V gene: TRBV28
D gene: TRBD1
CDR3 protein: ASSLTGGAEAF

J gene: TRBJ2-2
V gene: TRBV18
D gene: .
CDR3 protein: ASSPRPGAGELF

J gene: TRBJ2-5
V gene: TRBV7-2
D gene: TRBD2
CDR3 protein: ASSLAVAGLQETQY

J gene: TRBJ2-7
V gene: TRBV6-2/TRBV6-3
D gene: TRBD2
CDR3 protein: ASSSQGGSSYEQY

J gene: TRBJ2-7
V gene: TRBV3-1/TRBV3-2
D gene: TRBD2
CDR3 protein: ASSQGTSGRARVYEQY

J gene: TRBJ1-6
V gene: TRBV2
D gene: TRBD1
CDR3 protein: ASSGRRDRGLSYNSPLH

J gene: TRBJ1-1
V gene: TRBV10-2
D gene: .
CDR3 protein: ASSTLGSGNTEAF

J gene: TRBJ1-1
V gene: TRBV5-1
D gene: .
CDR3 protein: ASRSISQENTEAF

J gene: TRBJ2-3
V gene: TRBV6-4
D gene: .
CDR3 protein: ASSQEAGTDTQY

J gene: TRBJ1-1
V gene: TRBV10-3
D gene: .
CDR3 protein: AISEVLRDTEAF

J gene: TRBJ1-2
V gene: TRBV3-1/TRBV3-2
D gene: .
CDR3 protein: ASSPGQSYGYT

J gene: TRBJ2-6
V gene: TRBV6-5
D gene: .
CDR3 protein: ASSSMSGANVLT

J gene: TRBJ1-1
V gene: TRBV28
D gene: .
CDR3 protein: ASSFWATEAF

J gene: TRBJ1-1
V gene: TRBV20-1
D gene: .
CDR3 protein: SASRQNTEAF

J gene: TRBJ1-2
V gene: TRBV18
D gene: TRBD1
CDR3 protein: ASSLDDRGYGYT

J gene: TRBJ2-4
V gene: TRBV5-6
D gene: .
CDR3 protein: ASSLKLTKNIQY

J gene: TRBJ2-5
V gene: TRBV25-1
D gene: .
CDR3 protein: ASSVGGVQETQY

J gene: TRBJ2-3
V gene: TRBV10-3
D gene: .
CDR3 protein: AISVGGPENTQY

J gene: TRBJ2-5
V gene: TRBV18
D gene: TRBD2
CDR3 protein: ASSPGRTSEQTQY

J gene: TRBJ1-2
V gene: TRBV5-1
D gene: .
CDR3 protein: ASSLNRVYGYT

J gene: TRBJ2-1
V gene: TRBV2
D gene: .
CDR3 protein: ASKMGAGEQF

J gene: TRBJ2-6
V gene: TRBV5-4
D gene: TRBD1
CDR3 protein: ASSLGDRVYGANVLT

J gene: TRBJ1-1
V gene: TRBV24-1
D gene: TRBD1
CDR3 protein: ATRDREGLAF

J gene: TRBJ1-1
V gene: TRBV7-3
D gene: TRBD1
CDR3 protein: ASSTTGVTEAF

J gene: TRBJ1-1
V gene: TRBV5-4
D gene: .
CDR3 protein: ASSFSQGNTEAF

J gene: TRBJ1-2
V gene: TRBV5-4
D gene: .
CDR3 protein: ASSLGGEAYT

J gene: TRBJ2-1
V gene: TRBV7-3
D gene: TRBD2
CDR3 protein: ASSRRPGLAGGEHEQF

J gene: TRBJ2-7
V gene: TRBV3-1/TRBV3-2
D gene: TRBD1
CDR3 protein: ASSQAFGQGHSYEQY

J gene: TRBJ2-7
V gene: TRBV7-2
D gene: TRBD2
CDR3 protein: ASSFSGPSSYEQY

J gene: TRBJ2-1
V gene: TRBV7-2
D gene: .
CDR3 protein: ASSLGHRSSYNEQF

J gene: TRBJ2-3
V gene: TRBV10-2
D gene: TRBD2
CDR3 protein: ASRLAGARTTDTQY

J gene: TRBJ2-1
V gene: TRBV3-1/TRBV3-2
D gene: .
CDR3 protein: ASSQKWASSEQF

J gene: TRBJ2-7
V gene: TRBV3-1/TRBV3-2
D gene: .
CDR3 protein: ASSQVSMSSYEQY

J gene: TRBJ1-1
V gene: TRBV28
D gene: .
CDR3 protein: ASSYPVGVPEAF

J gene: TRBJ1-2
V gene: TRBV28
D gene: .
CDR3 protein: ATRKRGFKELYGYT